Presented here are 27 T cell receptor beta chains from one specimen sequenced in a study of glioma-infiltrating T cells after dendritic cell vaccination. Assay: immunoSEQ multiplex PCR; the TCRdb copy retains only in-frame clones and omits some. The table includes 99,000 or so clones, 90% detected once. The time point: after dendritic cell vaccination, including at tumor progression/relapse. This specimen was blood, taken after dendritic cell vaccination. The source of these receptors is a human donor with glioblastoma.

The sample holds a few counts of this clone. This chain links TRBV4-1 with TRBJ1-1, with D tentatively TRBD1 (5 bases). CDR3 length: 16 residues. Germline CDR1 is MGHRA and CDR2 is YSYEKL. Deletions cut 1 base from V and 0 bases from J, with 12 bases between. The DNA for the CDR3 is TGCGCCAGCAGCCAAGTAGGGCAGGGAATGAACACTGAAGCTTTCTTT. This encodes CASSQVGQGMNTEAFF.

On this clone itself: This same CDR3 is encoded by further DNA sequences in the sample. The gene calls are TRBV27 and TRBJ1-1; 9 nucleotides align to TRBD1. V dropped 5 bases and J dropped 5; count of bases not matched to a gene: 9. The CDR3 totals 15 residues. Germline CDR1 is MNHEY and CDR2 is SMNVEV (reference sequence). The chain's CDR3 is CASSPRDRVGTEAFF. In DNA form, the CDR3 reads TGTGCCAGCAGTCCTAGGGACAGGGTGGGTACTGAAGCTTTCTTT.

CDR3 loop: CSVDGQGVAETQYF. The DNA for the CDR3 is TGCAGCGTTGATGGACAGGGGGTAGCAGAGACCCAGTACTTC. V and J are TRBV29-1 and TRBJ2-5; TRBD1 agrees at 10 bases. In germline, CDR1 is SQVTM, CDR2 ANQGSEA. V was pared by 3 bases and J by 4 bases, with 5 bases of the junction left unmatched. This CDR3 spans 14 amino acids.

The genes are TRBV6-5 and TRBJ2-2; 7 nucleotides align to TRBD1. Germline lookup yields CDR1 MNHEY and CDR2 SVGAGI. CDR3 size: 14 residues. V lost 4 bases and J lost 5; bases outside the gene matches: 4. The CDR3 spells CASSWGQKTGELFF. The CDR3 coding sequence is TGTGCCAGCAGTTGGGGACAGAAAACCGGGGAGCTGTTTTTT.

V gene TRBV5-1 combines with J gene TRBJ2-3, with 7 bases lining up with TRBD1. The CDR3 is 16 amino acids. The J segment lost 3 bases and the V segment lost 0 bases, leaving 7 bases of the junction unmatched. Germline V gene data show CDR1 as SGHRS and CDR2 as YFSETQ. The CDR3 DNA reads as TGCGCCAGCAGCTTGGGGCAGAACAGGGGTACAGATACGCAGTATTTT. Translated: CASSLGQNRGTDTQYF.

The J gene is TRBJ2-7, the V gene TRBV21-1; the listed D gene, TRBD1, was not tested against the DNA. TRBV21-1 is annotated as a pseudogene. The CDR3 is 16 amino acids. In nucleotides, the CDR3 is TGTGCCAGCAGCAGGAGGGGGGACAGGGGTTTCTACGAGCAGTACTTC. Encoded protein: CASSRRGDRGFYEQYF.

V is TRBV18 and J is TRBJ1-2; 7 bases match TRBD1. Germline CDR1 and CDR2: KGHSH and LQKENI. CDR3 length: 15 amino acids. With 4 bases clipped from V and 0 bases from J, the junction kept 5 bases outside the gene matches. The CDR3 region is CASSQGTETNYGYTF. The CDR3 region has the DNA TGTGCCAGCTCACAGGGGACAGAAACTAACTATGGCTACACCTTC.

The chain carries TRBV20-1 and TRBJ2-3; D is undetermined. Germline lookup yields CDR1 DFQATT and CDR2 SNEGSKA (reference sequence). The germline V and J ends were trimmed by 7 bases and 4 bases, with 6 bases remaining between them. The CDR3 is made up of 10 amino acids. The DNA for the CDR3 is TGCAGTGTAGCACCAGATACGCAGTATTTT. Translation gives CSVAPDTQYF.

This chain connects TRBV6-5 to TRBJ1-2, with D possibly matching TRBD1 (6 bases). The germline gives CDR1 MNHEY, CDR2 SVGAGI. The CDR3 runs 13 residues. Trimming cost V 8 bases and J 6 bases, with 16 bases left between them. CDR3: CASRRGQTDGYTF. The CDR3 DNA is TGTGCCAGCCGGCGGGGGCAGACGGATGGCTACACCTTC.

This chain links TRBV7-9 with TRBJ2-4; 8 bases fit TRBD1. This CDR3 has 14 residues. Germline CDR1 SEHNR, CDR2 FQNEAQ (reference sequence). J lost 6 bases, V lost 5 bases, and 6 bases had no gene match. In DNA form, the CDR3 reads TGTGCCAGCAGCCCCGGACAGGGAGCAAACATTCAGTACTTC. The encoded protein is CASSPGQGANIQYF.

J is TRBJ1-3 and V is TRBV5-6; TRBD1 is a possible D gene (5 bases). Per germline, CDR1 SGHDT and CDR2 YYEEEE. Trimming stripped 0 bases from V and 3 bases from J, with 10 bases between. The CDR3 contains 15 residues. The CDR3: CASSLGTLGGNTIYF. The CDR3 nucleotides read TGTGCCAGCAGCTTGGGGACATTAGGTGGAAACACCATATATTTT. Based on the CDR3 plus reference TRBV5-6 and TRBJ1-3, the full variable domain is DAGVTQSPTHLIKTRGQQVTLRCSPKSGHDTVSWYQQALGQGPQFIFQYYEEEERQRGNFPDRFSGHQFPNYSSELNVNALLLGDSALYLCASSLGTLGGNTIYFGEGSWLTVV.

This chain joins TRBV5-1 and TRBJ1-4; D call uncertain. CDR1 and CDR2 from the germline V gene are SGHRS and YFSETQ. The CDR3 length is 16 residues. V gave up 0 bases and J gave up 2 bases, with 11 bases separating them. Here the CDR3 reads CASSLAQAATNEKLFF. CDR3 nucleotides: TGCGCCAGCAGCTTGGCGCAGGCCGCGACTAATGAAAAACTGTTTTTT.

CDR3 sequence: CASSAGAGYGYTF. CDR3 DNA sequence: TGTGCCAGCAGTGCGGGGGCGGGCTATGGCTACACCTTC. The genes are TRBV27 and TRBJ1-2, with a weak D call TRBD1 (6 bases). Germline V gene data show CDR1 as MNHEY and CDR2 as SMNVEV (reference sequence). V gave up 5 bases and J gave up 4 bases, with 11 bases separating them. The CDR3 loop spans 13 amino acids.

This clone was picked up one time. The CDR3 nucleotides read TGTGCCAGCAGCAGGGGGGGGGCCATGAACACTGAAGCTTTCTTT. This encodes CASSRGGAMNTEAFF. The gene calls are TRBV7-8 and TRBJ1-1, with D possibly TRBD1 on 6 matching bases. This CDR3 has 15 residues. CDR1 and CDR2 (germline): SGHVS, FQNEAQ. With 5 bases removed from V and 0 bases from J, the gap between germline ends came to 13 bases.

This chain connects TRBV11-2 to TRBJ2-3, with D perhaps TRBD2 (6 bases). Trimming cost V 4 bases and J 2 bases, with 19 bases left between them. The CDR3 covers 17 residues. Germline V CDR1 and CDR2: SGHAT, FQNNGV. The DNA of the CDR3 is TGTGCCAGCAGCTGGCCCTTCGGGGGAGTCTCCACAGATACGCAGTATTTT. Translation gives CASSWPFGGVSTDTQYF.

The V call is TRBV9, the J call TRBJ2-5; 10 bases align to TRBD2. Trimming cost V 4 bases and J 4 bases; bases outside gene matches: 10. Germline assignment: CDR1 SGDLS and CDR2 YYNGEE. CDR3 length: 16 residues. DNA of the CDR3: TGTGCCAGCAGCACAGGACTAGCGGCCAGGGGAGAGACCCAGTACTTC. The encoded protein is CASSTGLAARGETQYF.

This clone was detected only a few times. The chain couples TRBV19 to TRBJ2-1; 10 bases fit TRBD1. Germline values: CDR1 LNHDA, CDR2 SQIVND (reference sequence). The V and J ends lost 6 bases and 5 bases, in that order; junction bases with no gene match: 1. The CDR3 extends over 13 amino acids. CDR3 DNA sequence: TGTGCCAGTAGGGACAGGGGGAACAATGAGCAGTTCTTC. Amino acids: CASRDRGNNEQFF. The entire variable domain, with the rest obtained from reference TRBV19 and TRBJ2-1, is as follows: DGGITQSPKYLFRKEGQNVTLSCEQNLNHDAMYWYRQDPGQGLRLIYYSQIVNDFQKGDIAEGYSVSREKKESFPLTVTSAQKNPTAFYLCASRDRGNNEQFFGPGTRLTVL.

This clone has just one count. The chain recombines TRBV19 with TRBJ1-5, with a possible D match to TRBD1 (5 bases). Germline CDR1 reads LNHDA; CDR2 reads SQIVND (reference sequence). CDR3 size: 15 residues. Trimming stripped 3 bases from V and 3 bases from J, with 12 bases between. The CDR3 spells CASSISRDFNQPQHF. The CDR3 DNA follows: TGTGCCAGTAGTATTAGCAGGGACTTCAATCAGCCCCAGCATTTT.

The chain carries TRBV4-1 and TRBJ2-1, with TRBD2 as a possible D gene (6 bases). V was clipped by 4 bases and J by 0 bases, with 10 bases between them. Looked up from germline, CDR1 is MGHRA and CDR2 is YSYEKL. CDR3 length: 15 amino acids. The CDR3 DNA is TGCGCCAGCAGCCCCGGGGGAGTCTCCTACAATGAGCAGTTCTTC. Its translation is CASSPGGVSYNEQFF.

The chain combines TRBV2 with TRBJ1-1; the match to TRBD1 covers 8 bases. CDR1 and CDR2 (germline): SNHLY, FYNNEI. The ends lost 4 bases at V and 1 base at J; junction bases unmatched: 5. The CDR3 is made up of 15 amino acids. DNA of the CDR3: TGTGCCAGCAGTGCCAGGGGACAGGCGAACACTGAAGCTTTCTTT. Translating it yields CASSARGQANTEAFF.

The chain recombines TRBV5-1 with TRBJ2-5, with 9 bases that match TRBD1. CDR3 size: 15 residues. Looked up from germline, CDR1 is SGHRS and CDR2 is YFSETQ. Trimming removed 2 bases from V and 5 bases from J; junction bases left unmatched: 7. The CDR3 DNA reads as TGCGCCAGCAGCTTTTCTACAGGGGGCGCGGAGACCCAGTACTTC. The encoded protein is CASSFSTGGAETQYF.

The chain uses TRBV30 and TRBJ2-5; 10 bases line up with TRBD1. The CDR3 is 14 amino acids. V trimming: 5 bases; J trimming: 5 bases; junction bases outside the gene matches: 8. Germline loops: CDR1 GTSNPN, CDR2 SVGIG (reference sequence). CDR3 in amino acids: CAWGVGTGVETQYF. The CDR3, as DNA: TGTGCCTGGGGGGTGGGGACAGGGGTTGAGACCCAGTACTTC.

The chain has TRBV2 and TRBJ1-2, with a possible D match to TRBD1 (6 bases). V lost 6 bases, J lost 7 bases, and 15 bases lay in between. CDR3 size: 13 residues. Germline loops: CDR1 SNHLY, CDR2 FYNNEI. CDR3 sequence (DNA): TGTGCCAGCAGGAGGCAGGGGCCGCCTGGCTACACCTTC. Translating gives CASRRQGPPGYTF.

The chain recombines TRBV10-2 with TRBJ2-1; 11 bases map to TRBD1. Germline trimming cut 6 bases from V and 8 bases from J; bases unmatched to any gene: 15. CDR1 and CDR2 (germline): WSHSY, SAAADI. The CDR3 has 17 amino acids. The CDR3 protein is CASRPPEGRTGGYEQFF. The CDR3 bases are TGCGCCAGCAGACCCCCGGAGGGACGGACAGGGGGCTATGAGCAGTTCTTC.

The V call is TRBV2, the J call TRBJ1-4, with D perhaps matching TRBD1 (5 bases). Deletions cut 1 base from V and 0 bases from J, with 6 bases between. CDR1 and CDR2 from the germline V gene are SNHLY and FYNNEI. This CDR3 has 15 amino acids. The CDR3 bases are TGTGCCAGCAGTGAAGAGACAGCAACTAATGAAAAACTGTTTTTT. It translates to CASSEETATNEKLFF.

The V call is TRBV7-9, the J call TRBJ2-7; 14 bases fit TRBD2. Germline V gene lookup returns CDR1 SEHNR and CDR2 FQNEAQ (reference sequence). The CDR3 runs to 15 residues. V dropped 5 bases and J dropped 3; count of bases not matched to a gene: 3. In nucleotides, the CDR3 is TGTGCCAGCAGCCAGGGACTAGCGGGGGTCTACGAGCAGTACTTC. Its translation: CASSQGLAGVYEQYF. The variable domain in full, with the rest retrieved from reference TRBV7-9 and TRBJ2-7, is DTGVSQNPRHKITKRGQNVTFRCDPISEHNRLYWYRQTLGQGPEFLTYFQNEAQLEKSRLLSDRFSAERPKGSFSTLEIQRTEQGDSAMYLCASSQGLAGVYEQYFGPGTRLTVT.

The chain carries TRBV28 and TRBJ2-4; 8 bases agree with TRBD1. V shed 5 bases and J 10 bases; nucleotides not matched to a gene: 13. From germline, CDR1 is MDHEN and CDR2 SYDVKM. The CDR3 runs 15 residues. The CDR3 protein is CASSLGQGGREIQYF. Written as DNA, the CDR3 is TGTGCCAGCAGTCTCGGACAGGGCGGGCGGGAAATTCAGTACTTC.